This TCR beta chain was recovered during a study of blood T cells in healthy people across ages. For the study at large: Template switching captured about one barcoded beta molecule per two T cells.

This clonotype was seen repeatedly, ten times or more. Every sample had a minimum of 6 million PBMCs isolated. This CDR3 has 14 residues. The germline CDR1 and CDR2 sequences are MGHDK and SYGVNS. V trimming: 3 bases; J trimming: 4 bases; junction bases outside the gene matches: 3. The authors ran a second PCR of 7 to 11 cycles using a sample-barcoded 5' primer and a J-beta primer mix. Each CDR3 protein gets one entry after TCRdb re-called the 5' RACE reads with MiXCR. This sample has roughly 700,000 distinct CDR3 sequences, with about a third found just once. The specimen was blood. The source is a woman of 80 years or more in good health. V gene TRBV25-1 combines with J gene TRBJ1-1; 9 bases match TRBD1. The DNA of the CDR3 is TGTGCCAGCAGTGACACAGGGGGCGGCACTGAAGCTTTCTTT. Its translation is CASSDTGGGTEAFF.